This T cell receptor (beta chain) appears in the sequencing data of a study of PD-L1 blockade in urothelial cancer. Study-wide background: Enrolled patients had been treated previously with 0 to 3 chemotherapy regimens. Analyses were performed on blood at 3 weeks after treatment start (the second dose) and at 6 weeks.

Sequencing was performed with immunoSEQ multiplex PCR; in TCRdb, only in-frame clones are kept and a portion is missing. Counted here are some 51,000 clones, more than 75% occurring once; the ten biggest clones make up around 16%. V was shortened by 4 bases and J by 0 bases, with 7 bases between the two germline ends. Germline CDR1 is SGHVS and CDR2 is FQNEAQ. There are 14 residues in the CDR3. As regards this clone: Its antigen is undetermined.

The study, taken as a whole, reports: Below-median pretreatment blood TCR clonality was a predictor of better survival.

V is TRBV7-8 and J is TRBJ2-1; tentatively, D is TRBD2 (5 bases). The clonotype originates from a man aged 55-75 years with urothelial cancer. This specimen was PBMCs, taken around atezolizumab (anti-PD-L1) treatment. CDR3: CASSSAGSYNEQFF. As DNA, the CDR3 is TGTGCCAGCAGCTCGGCGGGCTCCTACAATGAGCAGTTCTTC.